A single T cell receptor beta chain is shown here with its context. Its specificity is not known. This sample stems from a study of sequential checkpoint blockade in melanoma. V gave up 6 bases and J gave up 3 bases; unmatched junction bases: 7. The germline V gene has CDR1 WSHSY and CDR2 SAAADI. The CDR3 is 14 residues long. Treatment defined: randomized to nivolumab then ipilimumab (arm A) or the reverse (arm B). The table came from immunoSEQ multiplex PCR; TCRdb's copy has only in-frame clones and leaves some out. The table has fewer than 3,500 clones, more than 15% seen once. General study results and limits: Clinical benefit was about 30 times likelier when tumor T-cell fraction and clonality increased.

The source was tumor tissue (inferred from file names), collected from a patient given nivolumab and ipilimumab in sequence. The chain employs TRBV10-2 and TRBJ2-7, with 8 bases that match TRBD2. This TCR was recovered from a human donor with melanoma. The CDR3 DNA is TGCGCCAGCAGAAAAGCGGGAGACCACTACGAGCAGTACTTC. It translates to CASRKAGDHYEQYF.